The rows below give T cell receptor beta chains drawn from one sample of a study of blood T cell repertoires in COVID-19. TCRdb keeps only in-frame clones here, not all; method: immunoSEQ multiplex PCR. The profile covers around 290,000 clones, with roughly 86% appearing a single time and approximately 8.1% taken by the ten largest. Sequenced: peripheral blood. Receptors originate from a woman in her 50s who had recovered from COVID-19. Both conserved end residues are part of each CDR3. Each record gives: CDR3 length, J gene, clone size, D gene, V gene, CDR3 protein, CDR3 DNA. D genes are given only for firm matches. Only part of the rows carry a size: once, few, many, or a class if the clone is expanded.

14 | TRBJ2-3 | - | - | TRBV27 | CASRVERAADTQYF | TGTGCCAGCAGGGTGGAGAGGGCGGCAGATACGCAGTATTTT
16 | TRBJ2-2 | - | TRBD1 | TRBV4-3 | CASSQVQGARTGELFF | TGCGCCAGCAGCCAAGTACAGGGGGCAAGGACCGGGGAGCTGTTTTTT
16 | TRBJ1-5 | - | TRBD1 | TRBV6-1 | CASSEGTVIVNQPQHF | TGTGCCAGCAGTGAGGGGACAGTCATTGTCAATCAGCCCCAGCATTTT
13 | TRBJ1-4 | - | - | TRBV29-1 | CSVGAATNEKLFF | TGCAGCGTTGGGGCAGCAACTAATGAAAAACTGTTTTTT
14 | TRBJ1-1 | many | TRBD1 | TRBV3-1/TRBV3-2 | CASSHLLGTGDAFF | TGTGCCAGCAGCCATTTACTAGGGACAGGGGATGCTTTCTTT
15 | TRBJ2-7 | - | TRBD2 | TRBV3-1/TRBV3-2 | CASSQASSGIYEQYF | TGTGCCAGCAGCCAAGCTAGTAGCGGGATCTACGAGCAGTACTTC
18 | TRBJ1-5 | - | - | TRBV3-1/TRBV3-2 | CASSQDIRGRWGNQPQHF | TGTGCCAGCAGCCAAGATATCAGGGGACGTTGGGGGAATCAGCCCCAGCATTTT
14 | TRBJ1-1 | - | TRBD1 | TRBV7-3 | CASSMGQGKTEAFF | TGTGCCAGCAGCATGGGACAGGGGAAAACTGAAGCTTTCTTT
16 | TRBJ1-1 | - | - | TRBV7-2 | CASSLVFGGPSQGAFF | TGTGCCAGCAGCTTAGTGTTTGGAGGGCCCTCTCAGGGAGCTTTCTTT
14 | TRBJ2-4 | - | - | TRBV27 | CASSFGGTGNIQYF | TGTGCCAGCAGTTTTGGGGGGACGGGAAACATTCAGTACTTC
13 | TRBJ2-3 | - | - | TRBV10-3 | CAISGTGTDTQYF | TGTGCCATCAGTGGAACCGGGACAGATACGCAGTATTTT
13 | TRBJ1-2 | few | TRBD1 | TRBV12-3/TRBV12-4 | CGINRGTNYGYTF | TGCGGGATTAACAGGGGAACTAACTATGGCTACACCTTC
16 | TRBJ2-7 | - | - | TRBV6-5 | CASSYSEPASSYEQYF | TGTGCCAGCAGTTACAGCGAGCCGGCGAGCTCCTACGAGCAGTACTTC
13 | TRBJ1-2 | few | TRBD1 | TRBV5-4 | CASSPDRAYGYTF | TGTGCCAGCAGCCCGGACAGGGCCTATGGCTACACCTTC
17 | TRBJ2-3 | - | TRBD2 | TRBV19 | CASSIESAGGWSDTQYF | TGTGCCAGTAGTATAGAGTCGGCGGGAGGGTGGTCAGATACGCAGTATTTT
16 | TRBJ2-5 | - | TRBD2 | TRBV5-4 | CASSLEMGSGEETQYF | TGTGCCAGCAGCTTGGAAATGGGAAGCGGGGAAGAGACCCAGTACTTC
18 | TRBJ1-6 | - | TRBD1 | TRBV4-3 | CASSQEAGTGTYNSPLHF | TGCGCCAGCAGCCAGGAGGCCGGGACAGGAACTTATAATTCACCCCTCCACTTT
12 | TRBJ2-5 | - | - | TRBV7-9 | CTSSLARETQYF | TGTACCAGCAGCTTAGCGCGGGAGACCCAGTACTTC
16 | TRBJ1-2 | - | TRBD1 | TRBV24-1 | CATSDAGQGEKDGYTF | TGTGCCACCAGTGATGCGGGACAGGGGGAGAAAGATGGCTACACCTTC
13 | TRBJ2-7 | - | - | TRBV27 | CASSVTTYDEQYF | TGTGCCAGCAGCGTAACCACCTACGACGAGCAGTACTTC
18 | TRBJ1-5 | - | - | TRBV21-1 | CASSNKKTRVEVCQPQHF | TGTGCCAGCAGCAATAAAAAGACTCGGGTGGAGGTCTGCCAGCCCCAGCATTTT
13 | TRBJ2-7 | - | - | TRBV10-3 | CAISVNERGEQYF | TGTGCCATCAGTGTTAACGAACGGGGCGAGCAGTACTTC
13 | TRBJ2-3 | - | TRBD2 | TRBV29-1 | CSVGEGSTDTQYF | TGCAGCGTAGGGGAGGGGAGCACAGATACGCAGTATTTT
14 | TRBJ2-2 | - | - | TRBV5-1 | CASSLDLVTGELFF | TGCGCCAGCAGCTTGGATTTAGTCACCGGGGAGCTGTTTTTT
13 | TRBJ1-1 | - | - | TRBV29-1 | CSVHDRMSTEAFF | TGCAGCGTACATGACAGGATGAGCACTGAAGCTTTCTTT
15 | TRBJ1-1 | - | - | TRBV29-1 | CSVEAQRVGNTEAFF | TGCAGCGTTGAAGCCCAGCGGGTGGGGAACACTGAAGCTTTCTTT
14 | TRBJ1-2 | - | - | TRBV28 | CASSLSPISYGYTF | TGTGCCAGCAGTTTATCTCCTATAAGCTATGGCTACACCTTC
14 | TRBJ2-7 | - | TRBD2 | TRBV6-5 | CASKRTSGSYEQYF | TGTGCCAGCAAGAGGACTAGCGGGTCTTACGAGCAGTACTTC
17 | TRBJ1-4 | - | - | TRBV5-5 | CASQLLGQRATNEKLFF | TGTGCCAGCCAACTCCTAGGACAGCGAGCAACTAATGAAAAACTGTTTTTT
16 | TRBJ1-6 | once | - | TRBV7-8 | CASSKGVVPQNSPLHF | TGTGCCAGCAGCAAGGGGGTAGTTCCCCAAAATTCACCCCTCCACTTT
14 | TRBJ2-7 | - | TRBD1 | TRBV7-8 | CASSDWTGDYEQYF | TGTGCCAGCAGCGATTGGACAGGGGACTACGAGCAGTACTTC
13 | TRBJ2-7 | - | - | TRBV10-3 | CAISEWQSYEQYF | TGTGCCATCAGTGAGTGGCAGTCCTACGAGCAGTACTTC
14 | TRBJ1-5 | - | - | TRBV4-3 | CASSQVWQGQPQHF | TGCGCCAGCAGCCAAGTTTGGCAGGGTCAGCCCCAGCATTTT
14 | TRBJ1-5 | - | - | TRBV28 | CASSLVEGNQPQHF | TGTGCCAGCAGTTTAGTCGAGGGCAATCAGCCCCAGCATTTT
16 | TRBJ1-6 | - | - | TRBV27 | CASSLFGRGYNSPLHF | TGTGCCAGCAGTTTATTCGGCAGGGGCTATAATTCACCCCTCCACTTT
16 | TRBJ1-6 | - | - | TRBV18 | CASSPNSRQNNSPLHF | TGTGCCAGCTCACCAAACTCTCGACAGAATAATTCACCCCTCCACTTT
18 | TRBJ2-3 | - | - | TRBV3-1/TRBV3-2 | CASGQSEKFRTRTDTQYF | TGTGCCAGCGGGCAAAGTGAGAAATTCAGAACCCGCACAGATACGCAGTATTTT
13 | TRBJ1-5 | few | - | TRBV20-1 | CSASYGSGQPQHF | TGCAGTGCTAGTTATGGGTCGGGTCAGCCCCAGCATTTT
16 | TRBJ2-2 | - | TRBD2 | TRBV7-6 | CASSLAPSGGTGELFF | TGTGCCAGCAGCTTAGCGCCCAGCGGGGGGACCGGGGAGCTGTTTTTT
14 | TRBJ1-1 | - | - | TRBV29-1 | CSVDVRRGDTEAFF | TGCAGCGTTGATGTTCGTCGGGGAGACACTGAAGCTTTCTTT
15 | TRBJ2-1 | - | - | TRBV15 | CATSRAGGGHNEQFF | TGTGCCACCAGCAGAGCTGGGGGCGGACACAATGAGCAGTTCTTC
15 | TRBJ1-1 | - | TRBD1 | TRBV7-9 | CASSPNRGKNTEAFF | TGTGCCAGCAGCCCCAACAGGGGGAAGAACACTGAAGCTTTCTTT
11 | TRBJ2-5 | - | - | TRBV7-7 | CASGAGETQYF | TGTGCCAGCGGTGCGGGGGAGACCCAGTACTTC
12 | TRBJ2-7 | - | - | TRBV5-5 | CASSWTAYEQYF | TGTGCCAGCAGCTGGACTGCCTACGAGCAGTACTTC
14 | TRBJ1-2 | few | TRBD1 | TRBV6-5 | CASSWGQGIYGYTF | TGTGCCAGCAGTTGGGGACAGGGAATCTATGGCTACACCTTC